The T cell receptor (beta chain) described here comes from a study of T cells after yellow fever vaccination. Study details: SMART-Seq v4 Ultra Low Input handled preparation of low-cell-number fractions. Study-wide results and caveats: The study re-detected most primary-vaccination clones after the booster (approximately 96% CD4, roughly 85% CD8). The secondary response was weaker, and its peak arrived faster, on day 5 versus 15.

Details on this clonotype: No antigen is known for it.

Germline V gives CDR1 PRHDT, CDR2 FYEKMQ (reference sequence). V was cut by 4 bases and J by 1 base, with 11 bases left in between. The length of the CDR3 is 15 residues. Universal primer sites and UMIs were introduced during 5'RACE template-switching synthesis of TCR cDNA. TCRdb re-derived calls from the 5' RACE reads in MiXCR, one entry per CDR3 protein. The sample shows a few hundred thousand distinct CDR3 sequences, around 17% of them seen only once. The chain combines TRBV13 with TRBJ2-1, with D hard to call. The TCR comes from a man in his late teens or twenties who received the YFV17D yellow fever vaccine. The material sequenced was PBMCs, taken around 5 days after the first yellow fever vaccination. The DNA of the CDR3 is TGTGCCAGCAGCTCCTTTCTCCGGTCCTACAATGAGCAGTTCTTC. This translates into CASSSFLRSYNEQFF.